Sequencing of this TCR beta chain was carried out in a study of shared clonotypes between healthy human individuals. Background on the study: Every donor yielded three CD4 naive, three CD4 memory, two CD8 naive and one CD8 memory plate.

The assay was carried out at the deep level. Data came from immunoSEQ multiplex PCR; TCRdb stores just in-frame clones and leaves some out. The sample has fewer than 800,000 clones, 90% to 95% seen once. Naive CD8 cells, CD45RO-negative and positively selected for CCR7, excluded terminally differentiated effector memory CD45RA+ cells. Those who donated were healthy HIV-negative adults, with no recent acute infections or vaccinations reported. V was cut by 2 bases and J by 6 bases, with 23 bases left in between. This CDR3 has 17 residues. Germline V gene lookup returns CDR1 MGHRA and CDR2 YSYEKL. Sequencing was carried out using naive CD8+ T cells sorted from blood. This TCR was recovered from a man younger than 45 in good health. V is TRBV4-1 and J is TRBJ2-7, with D perhaps matching TRBD2 (5 bases). The chain's CDR3 is CASSQSGAPGGEGEQYF. CDR3 bases: TGCGCCAGCAGCCAAAGTGGAGCGCCTGGAGGAGAGGGCGAGCAGTACTTC.